Each of the 18 T cell receptor beta chains below was sequenced from the same sample in a study of glioma-infiltrating T cells after dendritic cell vaccination. Produced via immunoSEQ multiplex PCR; TCRdb's table is partial and in-frame only. The table has about 73,000 clones, about four fifths seen once; the top ten hold 2.1%. Here the sequenced sample was blood, taken before dendritic cell vaccination. These receptors were collected from a human donor with glioblastoma.

V gene TRBV10-1 combines with J gene TRBJ2-1, with D perhaps TRBD1 (5 bases). The CDR3 is made up of 20 amino acids. Trimming pared 5 bases from V and 6 bases from J, leaving 32 bases between. Germline V lookup: CDR1 WNHNN, CDR2 SYGVQD (reference sequence). Here the CDR3 DNA reads TGCGCCAGCAGTCCTTATGCGACACGTCCCAATGACGCGGACATCAATGAGCAGTTCTTC. Protein sequence: CASSPYATRPNDADINEQFF.

A word on this clone: Within the sample, other DNA sequences also encode this same CDR3. The chain has TRBV15 and TRBJ2-1, with D possibly being TRBD2 (5 bases). Germline assignment: CDR1 LNHNV and CDR2 YYDKDF (reference sequence). V gave up 1 base and J gave up 8 bases, with 15 bases separating them. There are 15 residues in the CDR3. The CDR3, as DNA: TGTGCCACCAGCAGAGTAGGGAGTAGCATGGATGAGCAGTTCTTC. It encodes CATSRVGSSMDEQFF. Complete variable domain (other parts from reference TRBV15 and TRBJ2-1): DAMVIQNPRYQVTQFGKPVTLSCSQTLNHNVMYWYQQKSSQAPKLLFHYYDKDFNNEADTPDNFQSRRPNTSFCFLDIRSPGLGDTAMYLCATSRVGSSMDEQFFGPGTRLTVL.

This sequence joins TRBV7-2 and TRBJ1-1; 7 nucleotides line up with TRBD1. CDR1 SGHTA and CDR2 FQGNSA come from the germline V gene. The CDR3 has 13 residues. With V trimmed by 5 bases and J by 3 bases, 3 bases remained unmatched. CDR3 residues: CASSAQGDTEAFF. CDR3 in DNA: TGTGCCAGCAGCGCTCAGGGGGACACTGAAGCTTTCTTT.

The chain links TRBV10-3 to TRBJ2-7, with 13 bases aligning to TRBD2. Germline loops: CDR1 ENHRY, CDR2 SYGVKD. The CDR3 covers 14 residues. Trimming took 5 bases from V and 4 from J; bases not matched to a gene: 2. CDR3 protein: CAISPGLAGYEQYV. In DNA form, the CDR3 reads TGTGCCATCAGTCCGGGACTAGCGGGATACGAGCAGTACGTC.

J is TRBJ2-7 and V is TRBV7-2, with 7 bases fitting TRBD2. This CDR3 contains 14 residues. The V gene's germline CDR1 is SGHTA and CDR2 FQGNSA. Trimming removed 5 bases from V and 1 base from J; junction bases left unmatched: 5. The DNA of the CDR3 is TGTGCCAGCAGCGGGAGGGTTAAGTCCTACGAGCAGTACTTC. Translating it yields CASSGRVKSYEQYF.

This clone was seen only a few times. The chain couples TRBV7-3 to TRBJ2-1; D gene uncertain. CDR3 length equals 13 residues. Per germline, CDR1 SGHTA and CDR2 FQGTGA. Trimming stripped 4 bases from V and 0 bases from J, with 4 bases between. The CDR3 reads CASSSSSYNEQFF. The DNA of the CDR3 is TGTGCCAGCAGCTCGAGCTCCTACAATGAGCAGTTCTTC.

The rearrangement uses TRBV6-1 and TRBJ2-5; 16 nucleotides align to TRBD2. CDR1 is MNHNS and CDR2 is SASEGT in the germline V gene. V trimming: 5 bases; J trimming: 3 bases; junction bases outside the gene matches: 9. The length of the CDR3 is 18 residues. In nucleotides, the CDR3 is TGTGCCAGCAGTAAAGGGACTAGCGGGGGGGGTCCCAAAGAGACCCAGTACTTC. Amino acids: CASSKGTSGGGPKETQYF.

The chain carries TRBV19 and TRBJ2-5, with 9 bases matching TRBD1. CDR3 length equals 18 residues. The trim removed 4 bases at V and 2 bases at J, leaving 14 bases unmatched. Per germline, CDR1 LNHDA and CDR2 SQIVND (reference sequence). The CDR3: CASSSRSPSGTGQETQYF. CDR3 DNA: TGTGCCAGTAGTAGCCGCTCTCCCTCCGGGACAGGGCAAGAGACCCAGTACTTC. Variable domain in full (rest from reference TRBV19 and TRBJ2-5): DGGITQSPKYLFRKEGQNVTLSCEQNLNHDAMYWYRQDPGQGLRLIYYSQIVNDFQKGDIAEGYSVSREKKESFPLTVTSAQKNPTAFYLCASSSRSPSGTGQETQYFGPGTRLLVL.

The rearrangement joins TRBV7-2 to TRBJ1-2, with 9 bases lining up with TRBD1. Germline CDR1 and CDR2: SGHTA and FQGNSA. The V segment lost 1 base and the J segment 2 bases; nucleotides outside the gene matches: 2. CDR3 size: 15 residues. CDR3 DNA: TGTGCCAGCAGCTTAGACGGGACAGGGAACTATGGCTACACCTTC. Its protein is CASSLDGTGNYGYTF.

V and J are TRBV7-9 and TRBJ2-6, with 10 nucleotides matching TRBD1. V was clipped by 1 base and J by 2 bases; unmatched bases: 2. This CDR3 is 17 amino acids long. Germline values: CDR1 SEHNR, CDR2 FQNEAQ (reference sequence). The chain's CDR3 is CASSLGTGGAGANVLTF. CDR3 in DNA: TGTGCCAGCAGCTTAGGGACAGGGGGGGCTGGGGCCAACGTCCTGACTTTC.

There are a few counts of this clone. V gene TRBV5-1 combines with J gene TRBJ2-7; 11 bases match TRBD1. With V trimmed by 2 bases and J by 5 bases, 3 bases remained unmatched. The CDR3 sequence is 14 residues long. Germline V gene sequence: CDR1 SGHRS, CDR2 YFSETQ. This CDR3 reads CASSFWGQGDEQYV. DNA for the CDR3: TGCGCCAGCAGCTTTTGGGGACAGGGGGACGAGCAGTACGTC.

CDR3 in amino acids: CASSKGSDTQYF. In DNA form, the CDR3 reads TGTGCCAGCAGCAAGGGGTCAGATACGCAGTATTTT. The rearrangement links TRBV5-6 to TRBJ2-3; D may be TRBD1 (5 bases). The CDR3 contains 12 residues. V lost 4 bases to trimming and J lost 4 bases, with 7 bases between them. Germline CDR1 SGHDT, CDR2 YYEEEE.

This chain uses TRBV27 with TRBJ2-7; 8 positions agree with TRBD1. The germline CDR1 and CDR2 sequences are MNHEY and SMNVEV (reference sequence). The CDR3 runs 13 residues. The ends lost 6 bases at V and 1 base at J; junction bases unmatched: 2. CDR3 protein: CASRRTGSYEQYF. DNA of the CDR3: TGTGCCAGCAGGCGGACAGGGTCCTACGAGCAGTACTTC.

In nucleotides, the CDR3 is TGTGCCAGCAGCCGGGGGTCCGCGAATTCACCCCTCCACTTT. Translating gives CASSRGSANSPLHF. The rearrangement links TRBV5-8 to TRBJ1-6; weak D call: TRBD1 (5 bases). CDR1 is SGHTS and CDR2 is YDEGEE in the germline V gene. This CDR3 is 14 amino acids long. V was pared by 4 bases and J by 7 bases, with 12 bases between. Using reference TRBV5-8 and TRBJ1-6 for the parts outside the CDR3, the full variable domain is EAGVTQSPTHLIKTRGQQATLRCSPISGHTSVYWYQQALGLGLQFLLWYDEGEERNRGNFPPRFSGRQFPNYSSELNVNALELEDSALYLCASSRGSANSPLHFGNGTRLTVT.

A single count supports this clone. Other DNA sequences from this sample encode an identical CDR3 as well. The CDR3 coding sequence is TGCGCCAGCAGCTTGTACCTCGAGGGAGCGTTCTCTGGGGCCAACGTCCTGACTTTC. It codes for CASSLYLEGAFSGANVLTF. The gene calls are TRBV5-1 and TRBJ2-6; the D gene is possibly TRBD2 (5 bases). V lost 1 base, J lost 0 bases, and 17 bases lay in between. The germline V gene encodes CDR1 SGHRS and CDR2 YFSETQ. The CDR3 length is 19 residues.

The chain combines TRBV9 with TRBJ2-1, with 10 nucleotides matching TRBD1. Trimming at V came to 7 bases and at J to 5 bases, leaving 9 bases not matched to a gene. The CDR3 totals 15 residues. Germline V gene data show CDR1 as SGDLS and CDR2 as YYNGEE. CDR3 sequence: CASGDDGTGDNEQFF. Here the CDR3 DNA reads TGTGCCAGCGGCGATGACGGGACAGGGGACAATGAGCAGTTCTTC.

A remark on this clone: This same CDR3 is encoded by further DNA sequences in the sample. The gene calls are TRBV5-1 and TRBJ2-1, with 8 bases fitting TRBD2. The CDR3 spans 16 residues. The V gene's germline CDR1 is SGHRS and CDR2 YFSETQ. V shed 0 bases, J shed 1 base, and the junction held 3 bases outside the gene matches. CDR3 amino acids: CASSLVLAGSYNEQFF. In DNA form, the CDR3 reads TGCGCCAGCAGCTTGGTATTAGCGGGGTCCTACAATGAGCAGTTCTTC.

This clone appeared a single time. The rearrangement links TRBV5-1 to TRBJ2-2; possibly TRBD2 for D (6 bases). Germline V gene sequence: CDR1 SGHRS, CDR2 YFSETQ. CDR3 length: 15 residues. The V gene lost 2 bases and the J gene lost 7 bases, with 15 bases spanning the gap. CDR3 coding DNA: TGCGCCAGCAGCTTTGCCGGGGGACGGAGCGGGGAGCTGTTTTTT. Residues: CASSFAGGRSGELFF.